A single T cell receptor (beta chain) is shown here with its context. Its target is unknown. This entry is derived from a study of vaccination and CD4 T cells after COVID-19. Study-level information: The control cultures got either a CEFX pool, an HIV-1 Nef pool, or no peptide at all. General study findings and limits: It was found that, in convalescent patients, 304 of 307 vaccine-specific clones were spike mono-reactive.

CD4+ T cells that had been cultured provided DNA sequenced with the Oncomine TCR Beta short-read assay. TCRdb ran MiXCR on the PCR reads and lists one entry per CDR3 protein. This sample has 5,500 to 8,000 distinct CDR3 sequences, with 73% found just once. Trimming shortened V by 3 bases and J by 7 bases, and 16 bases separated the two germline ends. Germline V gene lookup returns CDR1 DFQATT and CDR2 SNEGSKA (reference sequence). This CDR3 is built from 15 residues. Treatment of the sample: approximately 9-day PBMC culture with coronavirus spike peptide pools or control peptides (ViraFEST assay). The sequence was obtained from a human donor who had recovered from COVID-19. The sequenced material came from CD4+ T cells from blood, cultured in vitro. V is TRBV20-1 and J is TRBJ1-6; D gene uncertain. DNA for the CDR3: TGCAGTGCTAGTGCCCGGGGTTATGTAAATTCACCCCTCCACTTT. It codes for CSASARGYVNSPLHF.